This is a list of T cell receptor beta chains from one sample in a study of early T cells in non-severe SARS-CoV-2 infection. Each CDR3 protein gets one entry after TCRdb re-called the 5' RACE reads with MiXCR. The sample shows 55,000 to 65,000 distinct CDR3 sequences, less than 14% of them seen only once. Sequences were obtained from whole blood. The source is an adult who was a healthcare worker with PCR-confirmed SARS-CoV-2 infection or an uninfected control (not recorded which). The CDR3 runs from the conserved cysteine through the conserved F or W. Fields, in order: clone size, J gene, V gene, D gene, CDR3 protein, CDR3 DNA. The D gene is left open where the match is weak. Clone size is given for some rows only: seen once, a few or many times, or a class if the clone is expanded.

few TRBJ2-7 TRBV7-9 - CASSLEVRTYEQYF TGTGCCAGCAGCTTAGAGGTTCGGACCTACGAGCAGTACTTC
few TRBJ2-3 TRBV20-1 - CSARARGSTDTQYF TGCAGTGCTAGAGCTAGGGGGAGCACAGATACGCAGTATTTT
- TRBJ1-1 TRBV29-1 TRBD1 CSVEKQGITEAFF TGCAGCGTTGAAAAACAGGGGATAACTGAAGCTTTCTTT
- TRBJ2-7 TRBV11-3 TRBD2 CASSSERGGPEQYF TGTGCCAGCAGCTCGGAACGGGGGGGACCTGAGCAGTACTTC
many TRBJ2-3 TRBV7-6 TRBD2 CASSLGTSGGAVDTQYF TGTGCCAGCAGCTTAGGGACTAGCGGGGGGGCCGTAGATACGCAGTATTTT
- TRBJ2-7 TRBV27 TRBD1 CASSSYPGQTYEQYF TGTGCCAGCAGTTCCTACCCGGGACAGACCTACGAGCAGTACTTC
- TRBJ1-2 TRBV2 - CASSEVTAYGYTF TGTGCCAGCAGTGAAGTAACAGCCTATGGCTACACCTTC
- TRBJ1-1 TRBV29-1 - CSVEDFGGGEAFF TGCAGCGTTGAAGATTTTGGAGGGGGGGAAGCTTTCTTT
- TRBJ2-7 TRBV21-1 - CASSNPPLAGSNYEQYF TGTGCCAGCAGCAACCCCCCCTTGGCGGGGTCCAACTACGAGCAGTACTTC
many TRBJ2-7 TRBV7-9 TRBD1 CASSHGDSAYEQYF TGTGCCAGCAGCCACGGGGACAGCGCCTACGAGCAGTACTTC
many TRBJ1-2 TRBV6-2/TRBV6-3 - CASSTTTYGYTF TGTGCCAGCAGTACGACGACCTATGGCTACACCTTC
- TRBJ2-6 TRBV10-1 TRBD1 CASSEDRAGANVLTF TGCGCCAGCAGTGAAGACAGGGCTGGGGCCAACGTCCTGACTTTC
- TRBJ1-5 TRBV10-3 TRBD1 CANSGDRYQPQHF TGTGCCAACTCGGGGGACAGGTATCAGCCCCAGCATTTT
few TRBJ1-6 TRBV13 - CASSFRTGYNSPLHF TGTGCCAGCAGCTTCCGCACGGGCTATAATTCACCCCTCCACTTT
- TRBJ2-3 TRBV10-3 TRBD1 CAIRSDRGGGTDTQYF TGTGCCATCAGGTCCGACAGGGGCGGTGGCACAGATACGCAGTATTTT
many TRBJ1-1 TRBV4-2 - CASSLKQGNTEAFF TGTGCCAGCAGCCTCAAACAGGGGAACACTGAAGCTTTCTTT
many TRBJ1-2 TRBV29-1 - CSVLSSDSFYGYTF TGCAGCGTCCTTTCCTCGGACAGCTTCTATGGCTACACCTTC
few TRBJ2-6 TRBV6-1 - CASRVPSGSGANVLTF TGTGCCAGCAGGGTCCCTTCGGGGTCTGGGGCCAACGTCCTGACTTTC
few TRBJ1-2 TRBV30 TRBD1 CAWTNAGGFYGYTF TGTGCCTGGACTAACGCAGGGGGCTTCTATGGCTACACCTTC
many TRBJ2-1 TRBV6-2/TRBV6-3 - CASSLGGWGEQFF TGTGCCAGCAGTTTGGGGGGCTGGGGTGAGCAGTTCTTC
many TRBJ1-2 TRBV2 - CASSEDRQVYGYTF TGTGCCAGCAGTGAAGATCGGCAGGTATATGGCTACACCTTC
many TRBJ1-1 TRBV12-3/TRBV12-4 - CASSIRVNAEAFF TGTGCCAGCAGTATCAGGGTTAACGCTGAAGCTTTCTTT
- TRBJ2-3 TRBV3-1 TRBD2 CASSPQAGGLTDTQYF TGTGCCAGCAGCCCCCAGGCGGGGGGCCTCACAGATACGCAGTATTTT
few TRBJ1-2 TRBV5-4 - CASSLPGVAYGYTF TGTGCCAGCAGCTTGCCAGGGGTGGCCTATGGCTACACCTTC
many TRBJ2-5 TRBV12-3/TRBV12-4 - CASSLGGGQTQYF TGTGCCAGCAGTTTGGGAGGGGGACAGACCCAGTACTTC
many TRBJ1-3 TRBV15 - CATSTRLQGNTIYF TGTGCCACCAGCACCCGTCTTCAAGGAAACACCATATATTTT
many TRBJ2-1 TRBV10-1 - CASSPNREQSYNEQFF TGCGCCAGCAGTCCCAACAGGGAACAATCCTACAATGAGCAGTTCTTC
- TRBJ1-6 TRBV19 - CASSSGLVSPLHF TGTGCCAGTAGCTCCGGACTCGTTTCACCCCTCCACTTT
many TRBJ2-7 TRBV25-1 - CASSPNLGLTYEQYF TGTGCCAGCAGCCCCAATCTGGGGCTTACCTACGAGCAGTACTTC
few TRBJ2-4 TRBV19 - CASSPVGAKNIQYF TGTGCCAGTAGTCCTGTAGGAGCCAAAAACATTCAGTACTTC
few TRBJ1-5 TRBV6-1 - CASSEDRLVQPQHF TGTGCCAGCAGTGAAGACAGGTTGGTTCAGCCCCAGCATTTT
many TRBJ2-3 TRBV12-5 - CASGLPTLYTQYF TGTGCTAGTGGTTTGCCCACTCTTTATACGCAGTATTTT
many TRBJ2-7 TRBV7-9 TRBD1 CASSRQGPEQYF TGTGCCAGCAGCCGACAGGGCCCCGAGCAGTACTTC
- TRBJ2-4 TRBV20-1 TRBD2 CSARPLSGGAMYIQYF TGCAGTGCTAGGCCCCTAAGCGGGGGGGCCATGTACATTCAGTACTTC
once TRBJ2-1 TRBV11-3 - CASSLDATVGGEQFF TGTGCCAGCAGCTTAGATGCGACGGTAGGGGGTGAGCAGTTCTTC
- TRBJ2-5 TRBV6-2/TRBV6-3 TRBD2 CASSWGGAQETQYF TGTGCCAGCAGTTGGGGGGGAGCGCAAGAGACCCAGTACTTC
- TRBJ2-3 TRBV30 - CAWSVRGGTDTQYF TGTGCCTGGAGTGTAAGAGGGGGCACAGATACGCAGTATTTT
many TRBJ2-1 TRBV7-8 TRBD2 CASSLAVGGSYNEQFF TGTGCCAGCAGCTTAGCGGTCGGGGGGTCCTACAATGAGCAGTTCTTC
- TRBJ1-6 TRBV7-2 - CASSLIGMNSPLHF TGTGCCAGCAGCCTAATAGGGATGAATTCACCCCTCCACTTT
- TRBJ2-7 TRBV3-1 TRBD1 CASSDRQGREQYF TGTGCCAGCAGCGATAGACAGGGTCGCGAGCAGTACTTC
few TRBJ2-5 TRBV12-3/TRBV12-4 - CASSPTKHAQYF TGTGCCAGCAGTCCCACTAAACATGCCCAGTACTTC
few TRBJ1-1 TRBV11-2 - CASSLEHSGTEAFF TGTGCCAGCAGCTTAGAGCATTCCGGCACTGAAGCTTTCTTT
many TRBJ1-2 TRBV7-9 TRBD1 CASSSAGTGFGYTF TGTGCCAGCAGCTCCGCCGGGACAGGGTTTGGCTACACCTTC